This entry features one T cell receptor beta chain sequence. The antigen is unknown. Repertoires were generated with immunoSEQ multiplex PCR, while TCRdb's copy carries only in-frame clones and drops some. The sample holds about 40,000 clones, 65% to 75% seen once. This entry belongs to a study of vaccination effects on CD4 cells after COVID-19. An approximately 10-day culture period preceded the isolation of CD4+ T cells. The participants, recipients of two vaccine doses, got either BNT162b2 or mRNA-1273. V trimming: 0 bases; J trimming: 8 bases; junction bases outside the gene matches: 9. Germline V lookup: CDR1 SGHKS, CDR2 YYEKEE (reference sequence). The CDR3 has 15 residues.

This clonotype was sampled from a human donor who received a COVID-19 vaccine. The sequencing here drew on CD4+ T cells from PBMCs cultured without peptide, taken after COVID-19 vaccination. The gene calls are TRBV5-5 and TRBJ2-3; 7 bases are a match to TRBD1. This chain's CDR3 is CASSLGGTDLGTQYF. Here the CDR3 DNA reads TGTGCCAGCAGCTTGGGGGGGACAGACCTTGGTACGCAGTATTTT.